A selection of T cell receptor beta chains follows, all from one sample in a study of CD8 T cells in Susac syndrome. TCRdb re-analysed the immunoSEQ multiplex PCR reads in MiXCR, keeping a single row per CDR3 protein. The repertoire holds some 130,000 distinct CDR3 sequences, with over 90% as singletons. The sequenced material came from CD8+ T cells from PBMCs. These receptors all stem from a human donor with Susac syndrome. The CDR3 runs from the conserved cysteine through the conserved F or W. The order of the fields is clone size, J gene, V gene, D gene, CDR3 DNA, CDR3 protein. A D gene is named only where the DNA matches it firmly. For some rows the clone size is stated as once, few or many, or as a class when expanded; others skip it.

clone_size: .
j_call: TRBJ2-1
v_call: TRBV27
d_call: TRBD2
cdr3_nt: TGTGCCAGCAGTCCATTCGGGGAGGGAGCGAGTTATGAGCAGTTCTTC
cdr3_aa: CASSPFGEGASYEQFF

clone_size: once
j_call: TRBJ2-3
v_call: TRBV5-6
d_call: TRBD2
cdr3_nt: TGTGCCAGCAGCTTAGAGCGGGAGTATTACACAGATACGCAGTATTTT
cdr3_aa: CASSLEREYYTDTQYF

clone_size: .
j_call: TRBJ2-5
v_call: TRBV7-7
d_call: .
cdr3_nt: TGTGCTAGCAGCTCGACACTTAGCGGAGAGACCCAGTACTTC
cdr3_aa: CASSSTLSGETQYF

clone_size: .
j_call: TRBJ2-1
v_call: TRBV19
d_call: .
cdr3_nt: TGTGCCAGTACAGCATCATGGGAGCAGTTCTTC
cdr3_aa: CASTASWEQFF

clone_size: once
j_call: TRBJ1-2
v_call: TRBV20-1
d_call: .
cdr3_nt: TGCAGTGCTAGAGACGAGGGAGTGGGCTACACCTTC
cdr3_aa: CSARDEGVGYTF

clone_size: .
j_call: TRBJ1-5
v_call: TRBV27
d_call: .
cdr3_nt: TGTGCCAGCAGTTTGGGGAGCCTGGGGTGGCCCCAGCATTTT
cdr3_aa: CASSLGSLGWPQHF

clone_size: .
j_call: TRBJ2-7
v_call: TRBV9
d_call: .
cdr3_nt: TGTGCCAGCAGCGCGGGTATAGAGCAGTACTTC
cdr3_aa: CASSAGIEQYF

clone_size: few
j_call: TRBJ2-1
v_call: TRBV27
d_call: TRBD2
cdr3_nt: TGTGCCAGCAGTTCCGGGACTAGCGGGAGCAATGAGCAGTTCTTC
cdr3_aa: CASSSGTSGSNEQFF

clone_size: .
j_call: TRBJ1-5
v_call: TRBV15
d_call: .
cdr3_nt: TGTGCCACCAGCAGAGTATTTCTGGACGGCAATCAGCCCCAGCATTTT
cdr3_aa: CATSRVFLDGNQPQHF

clone_size: .
j_call: TRBJ2-7
v_call: TRBV5-1
d_call: .
cdr3_nt: TGCGCCAGCAGGGGAGCGTTGACCCACTACGAGCAGTACTTC
cdr3_aa: CASRGALTHYEQYF

clone_size: .
j_call: TRBJ2-3
v_call: TRBV27
d_call: TRBD1
cdr3_nt: TGTGCCAGCAGGCAGGGGGCATGGGGGCAGTATTTT
cdr3_aa: CASRQGAWGQYF

clone_size: .
j_call: TRBJ2-3
v_call: TRBV2
d_call: TRBD2
cdr3_nt: TGTGCCAGCAGTGAAGGGACTAGCCATATAGATACGCAGTATTTT
cdr3_aa: CASSEGTSHIDTQYF

clone_size: .
j_call: TRBJ2-5
v_call: TRBV5-1
d_call: TRBD1
cdr3_nt: TGCGCCAGCAGGGCCGGGACAGGGGGCCGAGAGACCCAGTACTTC
cdr3_aa: CASRAGTGGRETQYF

clone_size: once
j_call: TRBJ1-5
v_call: TRBV15
d_call: TRBD1
cdr3_nt: TGTGCCACCAGCAGGGACAGGGGTAATCAGCCCCAGCATTTT
cdr3_aa: CATSRDRGNQPQHF

clone_size: once
j_call: TRBJ1-1
v_call: TRBV25-1
d_call: .
cdr3_nt: TGTGCCAGCAGTGAATCGGGGAACACTGAAGCTTTCTTT
cdr3_aa: CASSESGNTEAFF

clone_size: .
j_call: TRBJ2-7
v_call: TRBV7-9
d_call: .
cdr3_nt: TGTGCCAGCAGCTTAAGGCCCCCATACGAGCAGTACTTC
cdr3_aa: CASSLRPPYEQYF

clone_size: .
j_call: TRBJ2-7
v_call: TRBV11-2
d_call: TRBD2
cdr3_nt: TGTGCCAGCAGCTTAGGATCCGGACTAGCGATCGAGCAGTACTTC
cdr3_aa: CASSLGSGLAIEQYF

clone_size: .
j_call: TRBJ2-7
v_call: TRBV27
d_call: TRBD2
cdr3_nt: TGTGCCAGCAGTTTAAGCGGGAGCGCCTACGAGCAGTACTTC
cdr3_aa: CASSLSGSAYEQYF

clone_size: .
j_call: TRBJ2-3
v_call: TRBV7-8
d_call: .
cdr3_nt: TGTGCCAGCAGCTTAGTCGGGGGACCCACAGATACGCAGTATTTT
cdr3_aa: CASSLVGGPTDTQYF

clone_size: once
j_call: TRBJ2-7
v_call: TRBV7-7
d_call: .
cdr3_nt: TGTGCTAGCAAGTCGTGGTACGAGCAGTACTTC
cdr3_aa: CASKSWYEQYF

clone_size: .
j_call: TRBJ1-2
v_call: TRBV12-5
d_call: .
cdr3_nt: TGTGCTAGTGGTTTGTGGAAGGCCCATGGCTACACCTTC
cdr3_aa: CASGLWKAHGYTF

clone_size: once
j_call: TRBJ2-5
v_call: TRBV27
d_call: TRBD2
cdr3_nt: TGTGCCAGCACCCCGACGACTAGCGTAGAGACCCAGTACTTC
cdr3_aa: CASTPTTSVETQYF

clone_size: .
j_call: TRBJ1-5
v_call: TRBV20-1
d_call: TRBD1
cdr3_nt: TGCAGCGTCCCGGGACAGGGGGCTCTGGGCAATCAGCCCCAGCATTTT
cdr3_aa: CSVPGQGALGNQPQHF

clone_size: .
j_call: TRBJ2-1
v_call: TRBV28
d_call: TRBD1
cdr3_nt: TGTGCCAGCACTCTGGACAGGGAGCTCAATGAGCAGTTCTTC
cdr3_aa: CASTLDRELNEQFF

clone_size: .
j_call: TRBJ2-3
v_call: TRBV11-2
d_call: .
cdr3_nt: TGTGCCAGCAGCCCCCCCGGGACTAGCACAGATACGCAGTATTTT
cdr3_aa: CASSPPGTSTDTQYF

clone_size: .
j_call: TRBJ2-1
v_call: TRBV18
d_call: TRBD2
cdr3_nt: TGTGCCAGCGCGCGGGATCAGCTAGCGGGAATGGAGTTCTTC
cdr3_aa: CASARDQLAGMEFF

clone_size: .
j_call: TRBJ2-3
v_call: TRBV5-6
d_call: .
cdr3_nt: TGTGCCAGCAGCTTGCAGGTGGATACGCAGTATTTT
cdr3_aa: CASSLQVDTQYF

clone_size: .
j_call: TRBJ1-2
v_call: TRBV6-5
d_call: .
cdr3_nt: TGTGCCAGCACCGGGGAGGGGGTTGGCTACACCTTC
cdr3_aa: CASTGEGVGYTF

clone_size: .
j_call: TRBJ2-2
v_call: TRBV20-1
d_call: .
cdr3_nt: TGCAGTGTTCGGGGAAAGGACACCGGGGAGCTGTTTTTT
cdr3_aa: CSVRGKDTGELFF

clone_size: .
j_call: TRBJ2-1
v_call: TRBV13
d_call: TRBD1
cdr3_nt: TGTGCCAGCAGCTCTCTCCGGGACAGGGGTGACAATGAGCAGTTCTTC
cdr3_aa: CASSSLRDRGDNEQFF

clone_size: once
j_call: TRBJ2-3
v_call: TRBV19
d_call: .
cdr3_nt: TGTGCCAGTAGTATTCTCCCGAGCACAGATACGCAGTATTTT
cdr3_aa: CASSILPSTDTQYF

clone_size: once
j_call: TRBJ1-3
v_call: TRBV30
d_call: TRBD1
cdr3_nt: TGTGCCTGGAACAGGGGGCCTGGAAACACCATATATTTT
cdr3_aa: CAWNRGPGNTIYF

clone_size: .
j_call: TRBJ1-2
v_call: TRBV9
d_call: .
cdr3_nt: TGTGCCAGCAGCGCCCCCCGGCAGGCCGCTAACTATGGCTACACCTTC
cdr3_aa: CASSAPRQAANYGYTF

clone_size: .
j_call: TRBJ2-5
v_call: TRBV10-3
d_call: .
cdr3_nt: TGTGCCATCAGTGAGGTAGGGGACACGCACCAAGAGACCCAGTACTTC
cdr3_aa: CAISEVGDTHQETQYF